This T cell receptor beta chain comes out of a study of blood T cell repertoires in COVID-19. Method: immunoSEQ multiplex PCR; TCRdb's copy keeps in-frame clones and lacks some. The table has 120,000 to 150,000 clones, roughly 87% seen once. Sequences were obtained from PBMCs or T cells enriched from blood (not recorded which). The sequence derives from a woman aged 40 to 50 who had been exposed to COVID-19.

The CDR3: CASSSPLAGKNTGELFF. CDR3 coding DNA: TGTGCCAGCAGCTCTCCCCTAGCGGGAAAGAACACCGGGGAGCTGTTTTTT. The rearrangement links TRBV7-9 to TRBJ2-2; TRBD2 agrees at 9 bases. CDR3 length equals 17 residues. The germline V gene encodes CDR1 SEHNR and CDR2 FQNEAQ (reference sequence). With V trimmed by 4 bases and J by 1 base, 7 bases remained unmatched.